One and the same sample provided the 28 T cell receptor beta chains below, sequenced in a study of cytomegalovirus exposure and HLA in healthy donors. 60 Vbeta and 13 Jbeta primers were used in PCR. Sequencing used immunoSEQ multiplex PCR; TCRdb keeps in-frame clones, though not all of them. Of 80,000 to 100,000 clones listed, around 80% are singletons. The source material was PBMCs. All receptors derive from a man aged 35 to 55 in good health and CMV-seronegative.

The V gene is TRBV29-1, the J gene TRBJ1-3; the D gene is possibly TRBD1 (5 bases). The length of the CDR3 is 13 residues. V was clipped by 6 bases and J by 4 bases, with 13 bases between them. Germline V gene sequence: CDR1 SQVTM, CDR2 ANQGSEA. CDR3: CSVRTSGGNTIYF. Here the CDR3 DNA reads TGCAGCGTCCGGACATCCGGGGGAAACACCATATATTTT.

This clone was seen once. CDR3 residues: CASSFQGGHSGELFF. The CDR3 nucleotides read TGCGCCAGCAGCTTCCAAGGGGGTCACTCCGGGGAGCTGTTTTTT. The V gene is TRBV4-3, the J gene TRBJ2-2, with a possible D match to TRBD1 (6 bases). Germline V gene sequence: CDR1 LGHNA, CDR2 YSLEER. The CDR3 extends over 15 amino acids. V lost 5 bases, J lost 6 bases, and 16 bases lay in between.

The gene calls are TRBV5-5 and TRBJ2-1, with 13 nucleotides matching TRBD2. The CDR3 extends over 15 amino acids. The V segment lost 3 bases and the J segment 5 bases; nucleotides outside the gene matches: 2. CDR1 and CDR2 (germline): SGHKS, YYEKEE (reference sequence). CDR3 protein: CASSSGLAGNNEQFF. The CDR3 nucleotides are TGTGCCAGCAGCTCGGGACTAGCGGGGAACAATGAGCAGTTCTTC.

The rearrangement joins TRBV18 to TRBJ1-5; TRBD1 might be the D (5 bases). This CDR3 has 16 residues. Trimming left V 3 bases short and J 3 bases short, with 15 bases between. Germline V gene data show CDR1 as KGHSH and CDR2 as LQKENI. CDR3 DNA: TGTGCCAGCTCACCGAGAAGGGGTATTACCAATCAGCCCCAGCATTTT. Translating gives CASSPRRGITNQPQHF. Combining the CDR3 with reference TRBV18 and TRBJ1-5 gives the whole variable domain NAGVMQNPRHLVRRRGQEARLRCSPMKGHSHVYWYRQLPEEGLKFMVYLQKENIIDESGMPKERFSAEFPKEGPSILRIQQVVRGDSAAYFCASSPRRGITNQPQHFGDGTRLSIL.

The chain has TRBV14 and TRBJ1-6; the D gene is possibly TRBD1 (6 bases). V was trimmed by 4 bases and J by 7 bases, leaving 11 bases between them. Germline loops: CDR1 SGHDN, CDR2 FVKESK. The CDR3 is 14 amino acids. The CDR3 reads CASSLGQLNSPLHF. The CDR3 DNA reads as TGTGCCAGCAGCCTTGGACAGCTCAATTCACCCCTCCACTTT. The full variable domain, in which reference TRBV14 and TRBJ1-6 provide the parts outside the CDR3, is EAGVTQFPSHSVIEKGQTVTLRCDPISGHDNLYWYRRVMGKEIKFLLHFVKESKQDESGMPNNRFLAERTGGTYSTLKVQPAELEDSGVYFCASSLGQLNSPLHFGNGTRLTVT.

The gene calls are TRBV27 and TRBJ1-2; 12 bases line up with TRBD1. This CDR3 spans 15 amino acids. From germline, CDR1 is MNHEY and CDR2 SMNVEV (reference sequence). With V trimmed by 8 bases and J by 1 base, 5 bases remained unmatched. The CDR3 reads CASSGQGASNYGYTF. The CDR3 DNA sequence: TGTGCCAGCTCGGGACAGGGGGCTAGTAACTATGGCTACACCTTC.

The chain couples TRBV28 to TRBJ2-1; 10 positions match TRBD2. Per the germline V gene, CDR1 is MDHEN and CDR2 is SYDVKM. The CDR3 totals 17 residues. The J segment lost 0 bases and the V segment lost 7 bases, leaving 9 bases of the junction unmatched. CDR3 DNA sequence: TGTGCCAGCAATCAAGGACTAGCGGCGAGCTCCTACAATGAGCAGTTCTTC. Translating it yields CASNQGLAASSYNEQFF.

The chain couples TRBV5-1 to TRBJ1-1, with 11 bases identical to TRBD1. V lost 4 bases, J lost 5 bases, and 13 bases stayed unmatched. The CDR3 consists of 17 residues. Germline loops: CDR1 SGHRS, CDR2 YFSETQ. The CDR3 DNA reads TGCGCCAGCAGCACAAAAAACCCGGACAGGGGGCATACTGAAGCTTTCTTT. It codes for CASSTKNPDRGHTEAFF.

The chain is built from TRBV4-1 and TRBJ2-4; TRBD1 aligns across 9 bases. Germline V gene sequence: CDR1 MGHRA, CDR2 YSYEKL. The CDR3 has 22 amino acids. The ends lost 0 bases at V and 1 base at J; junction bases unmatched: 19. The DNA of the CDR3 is TGCGCCAGCAGCCAAGACACCGATCAGAACCGGGACAGGGATTGGGCCAAAAACATTCAGTACTTC. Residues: CASSQDTDQNRDRDWAKNIQYF.

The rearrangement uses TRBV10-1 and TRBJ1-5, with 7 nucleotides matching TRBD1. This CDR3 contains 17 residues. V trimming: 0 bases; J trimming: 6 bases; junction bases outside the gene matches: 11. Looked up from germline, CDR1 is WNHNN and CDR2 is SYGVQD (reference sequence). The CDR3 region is CASSESRLLGGGQPQHF. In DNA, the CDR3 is TGCGCCAGCAGTGAGTCGAGGTTACTAGGGGGCGGTCAGCCCCAGCATTTT.

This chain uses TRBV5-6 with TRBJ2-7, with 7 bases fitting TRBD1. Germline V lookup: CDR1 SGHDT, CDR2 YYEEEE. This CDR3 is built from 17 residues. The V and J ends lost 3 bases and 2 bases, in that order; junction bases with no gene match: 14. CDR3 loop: CASSSNIRQGAPYEQYF. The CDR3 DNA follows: TGTGCCAGCAGCTCCAACATCCGACAGGGAGCACCCTACGAGCAGTACTTC. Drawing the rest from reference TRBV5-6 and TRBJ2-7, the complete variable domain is DAGVTQSPTHLIKTRGQQVTLRCSPKSGHDTVSWYQQALGQGPQFIFQYYEEEERQRGNFPDRFSGHQFPNYSSELNVNALLLGDSALYLCASSSNIRQGAPYEQYFGPGTRLTVT.

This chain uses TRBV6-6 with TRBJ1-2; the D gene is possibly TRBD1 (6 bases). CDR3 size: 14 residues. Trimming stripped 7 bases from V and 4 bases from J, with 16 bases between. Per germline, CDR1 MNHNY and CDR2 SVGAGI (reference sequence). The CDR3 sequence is CASMPGQGLYGYTF. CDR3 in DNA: TGTGCCAGCATGCCAGGGCAGGGGCTCTATGGCTACACCTTC.

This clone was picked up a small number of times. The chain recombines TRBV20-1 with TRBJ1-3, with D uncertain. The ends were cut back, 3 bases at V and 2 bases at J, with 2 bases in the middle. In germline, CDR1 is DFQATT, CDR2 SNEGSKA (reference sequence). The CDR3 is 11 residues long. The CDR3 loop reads CSASTGNTIYF. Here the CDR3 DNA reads TGCAGTGCTAGTACTGGAAACACCATATATTTT.

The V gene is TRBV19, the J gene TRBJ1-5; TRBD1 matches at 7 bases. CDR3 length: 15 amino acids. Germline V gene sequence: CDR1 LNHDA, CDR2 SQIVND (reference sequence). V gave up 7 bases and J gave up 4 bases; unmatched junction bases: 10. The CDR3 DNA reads TGTGCCAGTAAAACGAGGGGACAGATTAATCAGCCCCAGCATTTT. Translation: CASKTRGQINQPQHF.

The CDR3 region is CASSQDWLAGYNEQFF. In nucleotides, the CDR3 is TGCGCCAGCAGCCAAGATTGGCTAGCGGGCTACAATGAGCAGTTCTTC. V is TRBV4-1 and J is TRBJ2-1; TRBD2 matches 8 bases. Per the germline V gene, CDR1 is MGHRA and CDR2 is YSYEKL. The junction had 4 bases not matched to a gene; V was cut back by 0 bases and J by 3 bases. This CDR3 contains 16 residues.

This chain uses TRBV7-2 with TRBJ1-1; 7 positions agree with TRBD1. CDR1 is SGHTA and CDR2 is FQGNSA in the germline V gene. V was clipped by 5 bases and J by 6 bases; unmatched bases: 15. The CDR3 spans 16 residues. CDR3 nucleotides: TGTGCCAGCAGCCGGACTAACAGGGGCACCTGGGCTGAAGCTTTCTTT. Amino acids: CASSRTNRGTWAEAFF.

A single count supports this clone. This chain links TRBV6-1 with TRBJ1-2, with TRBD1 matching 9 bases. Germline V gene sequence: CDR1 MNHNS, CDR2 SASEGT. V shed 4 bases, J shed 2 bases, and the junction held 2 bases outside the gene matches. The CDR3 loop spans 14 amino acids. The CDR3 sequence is CASSGTGENYGYTF. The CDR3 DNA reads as TGTGCCAGCAGTGGGACAGGGGAGAACTATGGCTACACCTTC.

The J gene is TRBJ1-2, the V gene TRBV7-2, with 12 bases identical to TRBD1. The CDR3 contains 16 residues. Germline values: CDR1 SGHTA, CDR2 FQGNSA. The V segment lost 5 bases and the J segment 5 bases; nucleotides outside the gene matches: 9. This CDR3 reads CASSPSPGQGAYGYTF. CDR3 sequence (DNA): TGTGCCAGCAGCCCTAGCCCGGGACAGGGGGCGTATGGCTACACCTTC.

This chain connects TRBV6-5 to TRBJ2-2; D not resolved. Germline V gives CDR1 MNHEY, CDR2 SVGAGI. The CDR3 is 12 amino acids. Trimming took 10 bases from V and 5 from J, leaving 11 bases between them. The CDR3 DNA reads TGTGCCACCACGCCCAGAACCGGGGAGCTGTTTTTT. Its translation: CATTPRTGELFF.

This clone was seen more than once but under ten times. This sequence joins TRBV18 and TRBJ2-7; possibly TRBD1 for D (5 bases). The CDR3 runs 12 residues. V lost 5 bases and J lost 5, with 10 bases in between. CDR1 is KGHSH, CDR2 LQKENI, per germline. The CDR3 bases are TGTGCCAGCTCAGGGCAGGGCGACGAGCAGTACTTC. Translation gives CASSGQGDEQYF.

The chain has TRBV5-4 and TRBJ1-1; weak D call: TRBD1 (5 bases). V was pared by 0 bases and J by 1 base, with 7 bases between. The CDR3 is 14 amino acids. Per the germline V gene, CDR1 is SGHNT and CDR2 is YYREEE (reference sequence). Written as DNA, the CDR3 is TGTGCCAGCAGCTTGGTTACAGGGAACACTGAAGCTTTCTTT. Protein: CASSLVTGNTEAFF. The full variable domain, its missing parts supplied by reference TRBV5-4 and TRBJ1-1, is ETGVTQSPTHLIKTRGQQVTLRCSSQSGHNTVSWYQQALGQGPQFIFQYYREEENGRGNFPPRFSGLQFPNYSSELNVNALELDDSALYLCASSLVTGNTEAFFGQGTRLTVV.

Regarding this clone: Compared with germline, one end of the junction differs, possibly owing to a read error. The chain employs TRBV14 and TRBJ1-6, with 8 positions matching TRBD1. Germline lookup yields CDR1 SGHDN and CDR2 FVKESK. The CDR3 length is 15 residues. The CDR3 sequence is CASSFGQGGNSPPHF. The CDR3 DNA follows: TGTGCCAGCAGCTTCGGACAGGGAGGTAATTCACCCCCCCACTTT.

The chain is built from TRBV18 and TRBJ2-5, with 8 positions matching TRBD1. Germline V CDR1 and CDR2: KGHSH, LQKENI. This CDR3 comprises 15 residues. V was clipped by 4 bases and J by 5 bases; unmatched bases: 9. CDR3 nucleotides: TGTGCCAGCTCACTCCGACAGGGGTTTTCGGAGACCCAGTACTTC. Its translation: CASSLRQGFSETQYF. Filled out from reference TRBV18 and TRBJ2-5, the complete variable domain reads NAGVMQNPRHLVRRRGQEARLRCSPMKGHSHVYWYRQLPEEGLKFMVYLQKENIIDESGMPKERFSAEFPKEGPSILRIQQVVRGDSAAYFCASSLRQGFSETQYFGPGTRLLVL.

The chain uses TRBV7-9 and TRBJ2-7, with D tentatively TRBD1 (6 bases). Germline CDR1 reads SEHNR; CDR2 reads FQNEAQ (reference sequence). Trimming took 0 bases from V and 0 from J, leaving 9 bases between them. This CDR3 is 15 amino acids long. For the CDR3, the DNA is TGTGCCAGCAGCTTAGCGGGGGCTTACTCCTACGAGCAGTACTTC. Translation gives CASSLAGAYSYEQYF.

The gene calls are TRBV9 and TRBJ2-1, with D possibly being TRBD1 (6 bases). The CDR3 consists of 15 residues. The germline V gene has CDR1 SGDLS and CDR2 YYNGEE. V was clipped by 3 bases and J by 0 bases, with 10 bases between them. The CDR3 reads CASSEGDISYNEQFF. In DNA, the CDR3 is TGTGCCAGCAGCGAGGGGGACATCTCCTACAATGAGCAGTTCTTC.

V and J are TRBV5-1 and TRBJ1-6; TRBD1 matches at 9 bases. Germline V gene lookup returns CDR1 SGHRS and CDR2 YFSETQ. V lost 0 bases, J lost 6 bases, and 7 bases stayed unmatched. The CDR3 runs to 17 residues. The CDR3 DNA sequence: TGCGCCAGCAGCTTGGTTGCGGGACAGGGTCGTAATTCACCCCTCCACTTT. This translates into CASSLVAGQGRNSPLHF.

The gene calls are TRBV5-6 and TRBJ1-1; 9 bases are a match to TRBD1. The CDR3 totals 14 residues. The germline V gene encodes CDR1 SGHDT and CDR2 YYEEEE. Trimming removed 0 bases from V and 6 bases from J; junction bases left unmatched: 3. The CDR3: CASSLGDRESEAFF. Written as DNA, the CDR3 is TGTGCCAGCAGCTTGGGGGACAGGGAATCTGAAGCTTTCTTT.

This CDR3 reads CATSREPTTGELFF. In nucleotides, the CDR3 is TGTGCCACCAGCAGAGAACCCACAACCGGGGAGCTGTTTTTT. The gene calls are TRBV15 and TRBJ2-2, with D hard to call. Germline loops: CDR1 LNHNV, CDR2 YYDKDF (reference sequence). The CDR3 covers 14 residues. Trimming pared 0 bases from V and 5 bases from J, leaving 7 bases between.